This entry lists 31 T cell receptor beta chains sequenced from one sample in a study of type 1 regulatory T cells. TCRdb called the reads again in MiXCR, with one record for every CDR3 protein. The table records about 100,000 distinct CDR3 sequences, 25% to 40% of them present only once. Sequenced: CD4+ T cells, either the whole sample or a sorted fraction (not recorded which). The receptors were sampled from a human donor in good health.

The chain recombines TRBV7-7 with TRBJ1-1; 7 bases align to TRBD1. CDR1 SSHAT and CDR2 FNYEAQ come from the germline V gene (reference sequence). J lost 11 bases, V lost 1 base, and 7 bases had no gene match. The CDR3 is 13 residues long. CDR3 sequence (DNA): TGTGCCAGCAGCTTAGGGCAGGGGGGGAAGGCTTTCTTT. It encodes CASSLGQGGKAFF.

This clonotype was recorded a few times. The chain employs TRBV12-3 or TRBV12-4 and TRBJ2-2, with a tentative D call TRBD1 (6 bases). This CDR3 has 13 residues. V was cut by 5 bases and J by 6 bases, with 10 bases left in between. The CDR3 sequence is CASSLKGAGELFF. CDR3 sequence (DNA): TGTGCCAGCAGTCTAAAGGGGGCCGGGGAGCTGTTTTTT.

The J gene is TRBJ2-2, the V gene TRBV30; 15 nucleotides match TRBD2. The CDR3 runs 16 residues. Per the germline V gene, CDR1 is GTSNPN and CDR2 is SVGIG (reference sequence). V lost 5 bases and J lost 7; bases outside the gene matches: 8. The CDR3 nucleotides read TGTGCCTGGGCCGGGACTAGCGGGAGGTTTGGCGGGGAGCTGTTTTTT. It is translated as CAWAGTSGRFGGELFF.

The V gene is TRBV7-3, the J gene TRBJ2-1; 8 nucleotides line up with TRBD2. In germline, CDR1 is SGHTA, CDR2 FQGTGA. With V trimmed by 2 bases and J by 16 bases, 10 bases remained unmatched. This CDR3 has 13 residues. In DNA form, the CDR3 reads TGTGCCAGCAGCTTATCCCGGGAGGGCCTTCGTTTCTTC. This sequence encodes CASSLSREGLRFF.

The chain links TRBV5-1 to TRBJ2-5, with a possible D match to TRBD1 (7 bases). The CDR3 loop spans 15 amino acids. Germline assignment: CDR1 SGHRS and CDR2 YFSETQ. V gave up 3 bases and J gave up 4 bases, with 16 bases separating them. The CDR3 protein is CASSYTGEVSETQYF. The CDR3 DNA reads TGCGCCAGCAGCTATACAGGGGAGGTATCAGAGACCCAGTACTTC.

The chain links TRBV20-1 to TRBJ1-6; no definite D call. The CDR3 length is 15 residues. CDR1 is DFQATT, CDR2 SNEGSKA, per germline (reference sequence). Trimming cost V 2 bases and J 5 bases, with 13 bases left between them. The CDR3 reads CSARMSRADNSPLHF. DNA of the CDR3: TGCAGTGCTAGAATGTCTCGGGCGGATAATTCACCCCTCCACTTT.

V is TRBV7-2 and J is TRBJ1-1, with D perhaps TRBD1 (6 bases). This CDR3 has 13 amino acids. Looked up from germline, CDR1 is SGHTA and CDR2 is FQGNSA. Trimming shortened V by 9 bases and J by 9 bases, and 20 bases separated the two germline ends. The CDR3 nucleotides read TGTGCCAGTTCACAGGGTCGGTTATTGAAAGCTTTCTTT. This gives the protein CASSQGRLLKAFF.

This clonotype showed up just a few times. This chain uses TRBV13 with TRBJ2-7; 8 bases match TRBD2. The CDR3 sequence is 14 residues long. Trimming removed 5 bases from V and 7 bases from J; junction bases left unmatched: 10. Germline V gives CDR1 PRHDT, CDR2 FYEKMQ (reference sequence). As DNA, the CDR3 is TGTGCCAGCAGCCTCAAGCGGGAGAATCGGGAGCAGTACTTC. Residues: CASSLKRENREQYF.

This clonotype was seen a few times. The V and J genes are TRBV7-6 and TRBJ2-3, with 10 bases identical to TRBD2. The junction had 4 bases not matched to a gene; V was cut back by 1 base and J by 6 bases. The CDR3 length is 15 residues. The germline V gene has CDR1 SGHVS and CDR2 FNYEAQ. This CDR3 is CASSLVVSGGDTQYF. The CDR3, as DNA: TGTGCCAGCAGCTTAGTGGTTAGCGGGGGGGATACGCAGTATTTT.

CDR3 DNA: TGTGCCAGCAGCAATAACCTCAGCAGGGGGGGAGGCTACGAGCAGTACTTC. The encoded protein is CASSNNLSRGGGYEQYF. The chain links TRBV6-6 to TRBJ2-7; tentatively, D is TRBD1 or TRBD2 (7 bases each). Germline CDR1 MNHNY, CDR2 SVGAGI (reference sequence). Trimming left V 6 bases short and J 3 bases short, with 24 bases between. This CDR3 has 17 amino acids.

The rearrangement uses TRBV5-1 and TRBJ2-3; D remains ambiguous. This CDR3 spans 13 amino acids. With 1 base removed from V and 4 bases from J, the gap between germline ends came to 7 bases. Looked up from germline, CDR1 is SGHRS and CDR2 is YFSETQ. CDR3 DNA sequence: TGCGCCAGCAGCTTGTCTATTTCAGATACGCAGTATTTT. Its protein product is CASSLSISDTQYF.

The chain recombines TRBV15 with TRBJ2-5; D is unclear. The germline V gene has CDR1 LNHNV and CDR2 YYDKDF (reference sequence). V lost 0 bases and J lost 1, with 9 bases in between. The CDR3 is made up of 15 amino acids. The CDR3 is CATSRDPQPQETQYF. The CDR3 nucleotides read TGTGCCACCAGCAGAGATCCACAGCCCCAAGAGACCCAGTACTTC.

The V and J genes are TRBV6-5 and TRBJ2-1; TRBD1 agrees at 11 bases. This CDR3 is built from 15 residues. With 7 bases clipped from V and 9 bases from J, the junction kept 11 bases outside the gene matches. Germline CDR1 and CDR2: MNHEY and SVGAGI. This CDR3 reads CASNSGQGAHSEQFF. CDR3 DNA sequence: TGTGCCAGCAATTCTGGACAGGGGGCGCATAGTGAGCAGTTCTTC.

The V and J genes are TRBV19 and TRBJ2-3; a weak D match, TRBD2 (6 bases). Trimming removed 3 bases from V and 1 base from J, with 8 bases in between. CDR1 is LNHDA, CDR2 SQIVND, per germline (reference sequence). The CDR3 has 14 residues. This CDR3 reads CASSMASGTDTQYF. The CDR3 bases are TGTGCCAGTAGTATGGCTAGCGGCACAGATACGCAGTATTTT.

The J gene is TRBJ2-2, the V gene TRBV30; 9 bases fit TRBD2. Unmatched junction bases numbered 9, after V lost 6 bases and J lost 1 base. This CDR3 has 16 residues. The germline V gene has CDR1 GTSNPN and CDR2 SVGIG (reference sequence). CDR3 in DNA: TGTGCCTGCAGTCTCCTAGCGGGGTTGAACACCGGGGAGCTGTTTTTT. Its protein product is CACSLLAGLNTGELFF.

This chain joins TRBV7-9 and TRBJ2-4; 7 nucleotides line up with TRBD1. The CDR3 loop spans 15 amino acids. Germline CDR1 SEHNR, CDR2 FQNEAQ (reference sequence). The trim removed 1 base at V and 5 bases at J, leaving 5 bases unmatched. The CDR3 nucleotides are TGTGCCAGCAGCTTAGAGGGACAGTCTGAAAACATTCAGTACTTC. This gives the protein CASSLEGQSENIQYF.

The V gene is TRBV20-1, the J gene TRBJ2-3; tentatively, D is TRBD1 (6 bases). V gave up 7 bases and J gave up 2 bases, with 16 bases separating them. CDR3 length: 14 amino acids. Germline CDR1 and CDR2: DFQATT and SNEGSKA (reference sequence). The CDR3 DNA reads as TGCAGTGGCGTAGGGGGAGACCTCACAGATACGCAGTATTTT. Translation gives CSGVGGDLTDTQYF.

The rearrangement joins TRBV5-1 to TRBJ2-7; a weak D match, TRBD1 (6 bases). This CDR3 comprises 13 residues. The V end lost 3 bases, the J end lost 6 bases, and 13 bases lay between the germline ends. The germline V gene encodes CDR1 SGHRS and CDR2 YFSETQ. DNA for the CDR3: TGCGCCAGCAGCTCGTCCCAGGGGCTCGAGCAGTACTTC. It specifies CASSSSQGLEQYF.

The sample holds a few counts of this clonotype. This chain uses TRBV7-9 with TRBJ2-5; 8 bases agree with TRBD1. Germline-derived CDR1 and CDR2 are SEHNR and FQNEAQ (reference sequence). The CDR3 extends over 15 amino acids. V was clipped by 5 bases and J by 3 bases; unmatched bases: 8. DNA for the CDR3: TGTGCCAGCAGCAAAGGACAGGGAGGTGAAGAGACCCAGTACTTC. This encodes CASSKGQGGEETQYF. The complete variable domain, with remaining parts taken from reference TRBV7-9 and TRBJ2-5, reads DTGVSQNPRHKITKRGQNVTFRCDPISEHNRLYWYRQTLGQGPEFLTYFQNEAQLEKSRLLSDRFSAERPKGSFSTLEIQRTEQGDSAMYLCASSKGQGGEETQYFGPGTRLLVL.

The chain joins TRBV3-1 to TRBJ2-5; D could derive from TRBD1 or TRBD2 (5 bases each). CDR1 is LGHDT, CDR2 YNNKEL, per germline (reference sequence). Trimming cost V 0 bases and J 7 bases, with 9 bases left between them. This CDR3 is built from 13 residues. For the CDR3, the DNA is TGTGCCAGCAGCCAAGATCGGGGCGGGACCCAGTACTTC. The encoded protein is CASSQDRGGTQYF.

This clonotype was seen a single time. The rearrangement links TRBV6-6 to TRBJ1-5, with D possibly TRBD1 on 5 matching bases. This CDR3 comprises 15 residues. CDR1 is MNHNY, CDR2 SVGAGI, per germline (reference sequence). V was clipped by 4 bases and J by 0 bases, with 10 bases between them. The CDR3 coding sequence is TGTGCCAGCAGTTTTCAGGGATTTAGCAATCAGCCCCAGCATTTT. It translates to CASSFQGFSNQPQHF.

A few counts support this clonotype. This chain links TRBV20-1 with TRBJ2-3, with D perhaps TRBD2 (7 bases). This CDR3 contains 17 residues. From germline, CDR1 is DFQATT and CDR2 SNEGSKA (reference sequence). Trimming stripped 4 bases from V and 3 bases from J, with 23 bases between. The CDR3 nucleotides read TGCAGTGCTATCAGGAGGGAGAGGGGGGGGGTGACAGATACGCAGTATTTT. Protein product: CSAIRRERGGVTDTQYF.

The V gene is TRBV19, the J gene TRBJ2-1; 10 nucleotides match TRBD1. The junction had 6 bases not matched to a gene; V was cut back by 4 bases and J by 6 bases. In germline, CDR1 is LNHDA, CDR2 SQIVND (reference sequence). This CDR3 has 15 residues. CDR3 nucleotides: TGTGCCAGTAGTACTCGACAGGGGGCGAGCAATGAGCAGTTCTTC. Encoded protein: CASSTRQGASNEQFF.

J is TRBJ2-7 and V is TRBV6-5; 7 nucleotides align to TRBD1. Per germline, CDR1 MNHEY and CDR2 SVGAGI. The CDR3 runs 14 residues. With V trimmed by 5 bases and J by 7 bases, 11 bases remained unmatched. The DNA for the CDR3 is TGTGCCAGCAGTCTCCAACGACAGGGTTTGGAGCAGTACTTC. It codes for CASSLQRQGLEQYF.

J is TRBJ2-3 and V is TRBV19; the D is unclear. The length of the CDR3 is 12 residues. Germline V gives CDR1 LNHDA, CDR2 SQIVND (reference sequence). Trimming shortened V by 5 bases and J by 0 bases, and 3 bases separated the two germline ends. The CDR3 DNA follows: TGTGCCAGTAGTGACAGCACAGATACGCAGTATTTT. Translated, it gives CASSDSTDTQYF.

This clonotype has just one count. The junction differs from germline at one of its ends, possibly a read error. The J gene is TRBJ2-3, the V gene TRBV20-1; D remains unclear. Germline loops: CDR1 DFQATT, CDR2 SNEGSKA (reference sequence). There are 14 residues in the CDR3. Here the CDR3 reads CSAIRRLSIDTQYF. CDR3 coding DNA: TGCAGTGCCATTCGGCGTCTGAGCATAGATACGCAGTATTTT.

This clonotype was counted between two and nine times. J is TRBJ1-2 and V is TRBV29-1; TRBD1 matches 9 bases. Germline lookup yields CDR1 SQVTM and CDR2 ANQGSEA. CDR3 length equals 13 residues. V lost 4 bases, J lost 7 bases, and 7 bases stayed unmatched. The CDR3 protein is CSVGLGQGFGYTF. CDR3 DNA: TGCAGCGTTGGCCTGGGACAGGGATTTGGCTACACCTTC.

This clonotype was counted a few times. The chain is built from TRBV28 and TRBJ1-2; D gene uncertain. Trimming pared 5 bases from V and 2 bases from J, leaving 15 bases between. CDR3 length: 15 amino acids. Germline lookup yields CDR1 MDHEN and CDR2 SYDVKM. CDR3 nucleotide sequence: TGTGCCAGCAGTCAAGACCCTCGGGTAAACTATGGCTACACCTTC. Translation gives CASSQDPRVNYGYTF.

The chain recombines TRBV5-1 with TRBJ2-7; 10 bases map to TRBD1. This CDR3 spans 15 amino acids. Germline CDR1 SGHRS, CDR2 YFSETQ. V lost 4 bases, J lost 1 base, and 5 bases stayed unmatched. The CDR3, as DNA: TGCGCCAGCAGCCCCCAGGGACAGGGGTCCTACGAGCAGTACTTC. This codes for CASSPQGQGSYEQYF.

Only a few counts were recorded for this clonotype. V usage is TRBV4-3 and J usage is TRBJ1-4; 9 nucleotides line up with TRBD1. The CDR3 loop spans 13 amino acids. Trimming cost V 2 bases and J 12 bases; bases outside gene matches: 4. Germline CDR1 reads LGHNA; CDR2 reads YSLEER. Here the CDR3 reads CASSQTGGSQLFF. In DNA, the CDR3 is TGCGCCAGCAGCCAAACAGGGGGCTCCCAACTGTTTTTT.

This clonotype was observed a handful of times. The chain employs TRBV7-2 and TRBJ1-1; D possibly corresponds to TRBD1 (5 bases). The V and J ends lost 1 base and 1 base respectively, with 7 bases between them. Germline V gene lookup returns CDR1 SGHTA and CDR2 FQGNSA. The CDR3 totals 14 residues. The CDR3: CASSLDRRNTEAFF. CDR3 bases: TGTGCCAGCAGCTTAGACAGGAGGAACACTGAAGCTTTCTTT.